This T cell receptor (beta chain) emerged from a study of shared clonotypes between healthy human individuals. About the study: Donor composition was a couple of women and three men, aged 18 to 49.

Germline trimming cut 3 bases from V and 3 bases from J; bases unmatched to any gene: 4. This CDR3 is 13 amino acids long. Germline CDR1 GTSNPN, CDR2 SVGIG (reference sequence). The method was immunoSEQ multiplex PCR; TCRdb's version includes in-frame clones alone and lacks a portion of them. The data contain over 400,000 clones, about 85% of them singletons. For this clone: This likely stems from a read error, as it lies one base from a far larger clone. The CDR3 end shows no conserved phenylalanine or tryptophan, and so a read error is likely.

This clonotype was obtained from a woman aged 40 to 55 in good health. Some clones in this sample may be carry-over from other donors' samples. The chain uses TRBV30 and TRBJ1-1, with 7 bases matching TRBD1. The material sequenced was PBMCs. The CDR3 DNA sequence: TGTGCCTGGAGCGACAGGGCCTACACTGAAGCTTTCCTT. Translation: CAWSDRAYTEAFL.